This T cell receptor beta chain came from a study of T cell responses to AZD1222 COVID-19 vaccine. Data came from immunoSEQ multiplex PCR; TCRdb stores just in-frame clones and leaves some out. Of 120,000 or so clones in the sample, around 87% are singletons; the top ten hold 3.1%. This CDR3 contains 14 residues. Germline loops: CDR1 SGDLS, CDR2 YYNGEE. Trimming pared 3 bases from V and 2 bases from J, leaving 9 bases between. The rearrangement uses TRBV9 and TRBJ1-5, with D possibly TRBD1 on 5 matching bases. Material: peripheral blood, obtained on day 0 of AZD1222 vaccination. The TCR sequence derives from an adult in good health. CDR3 loop: CASSEGVGNQPQHF. In DNA, the CDR3 is TGTGCCAGCAGCGAAGGGGTGGGCAATCAGCCCCAGCATTTT.